This T cell receptor beta chain was recorded in a study of blood T cell repertoires in COVID-19. The V gene's germline CDR1 is SGHRS and CDR2 YFSETQ. This CDR3 is 13 amino acids long. The ends were cut back, 6 bases at V and 1 base at J, with 10 bases in the middle. The authors' processing: Estimated nucleated cell counts came from reference gene primer amplification. Sequencing was performed with immunoSEQ multiplex PCR; in TCRdb, only in-frame clones are kept and a portion is missing. Clone size and the V and J calls come from that table; the DNA yielded D and trimming. Among roughly 160,000 clones listed, over 70% were seen once.

This TCR derives from a woman in her sixties or seventies who had recovered from COVID-19. The chain couples TRBV5-1 to TRBJ2-5; no firm D call. The sequenced sample consisted of PBMCs or T cells enriched from blood (not recorded which). The CDR3 protein is CASNRGPQETQYF. The CDR3 DNA follows: TGCGCCAGCAATAGAGGTCCCCAAGAGACCCAGTACTTC.